The 10 T cell receptor beta chains below all came from one sample that was sequenced in a study of response to subunit inactivated influenza vaccine. TCRdb re-called the RT-PCR reads through MiXCR, storing one row per CDR3 protein. This table holds 500,000 to 600,000 distinct CDR3 sequences, about 11% found once. Specimen: PBMCs from blood, collected on the day of vaccination. The receptors originated from a man between 45 and 60 years old who received an inactivated influenza vaccine.

This clonotype was seen more than once but under ten times. The chain uses TRBV29-1 and TRBJ2-2, with D perhaps TRBD2 (6 bases). V lost 4 bases and J lost 4, with 10 bases in between. Germline V gene data show CDR1 as SQVTM and CDR2 as ANQGSEA. The CDR3 runs 13 residues. In DNA, the CDR3 is TGCAGCGTTGGGAGGGCGATCACCGGGGAGCTGTTTTTT. Translating gives CSVGRAITGELFF.

In this sample, this clonotype turned up many times. V gene TRBV6-2 or TRBV6-3 combines with J gene TRBJ1-1; TRBD1 matches at 9 bases. The CDR3 covers 15 residues. Germline V gene sequence: CDR1 MNHEY, CDR2 SVGEGT. The trim removed 6 bases at V and 4 bases at J, leaving 9 bases unmatched. The CDR3 loop reads CASRVQGARVTEAFF. The DNA for the CDR3 is TGTGCCAGCAGAGTACAGGGGGCGAGAGTCACTGAAGCTTTCTTT.

This clonotype was counted between two and nine times. The gene calls are TRBV7-8 and TRBJ2-1; D might be TRBD1 or TRBD2, each matching 5 bases. Per germline, CDR1 SGHVS and CDR2 FQNEAQ. With 5 bases removed from V and 6 bases from J, the gap between germline ends came to 14 bases. The CDR3 contains 14 residues. For the CDR3, the DNA is TGTGCCAGCAGCCCAAGGCTGGGGGTCAATGAGCAGTTCTTC. It codes for CASSPRLGVNEQFF.

This rearrangement joins TRBV9 to TRBJ2-5; 9 nucleotides agree with TRBD2. This CDR3 region has 16 residues. V was clipped by 0 bases and J by 7 bases; unmatched bases: 10. Germline lookup yields CDR1 SGDLS and CDR2 YYNGEE. CDR3 amino acids: CASSVGGSGGPGTQYF. CDR3 in DNA: TGTGCCAGCAGCGTAGGAGGTAGCGGGGGTCCAGGGACCCAGTACTTC.

This clonotype was observed many times. V usage is TRBV6-1 and J usage is TRBJ1-1; 9 nucleotides line up with TRBD1. The CDR3 covers 18 residues. J gave up 4 bases and V 8 bases, and 20 bases lay outside the gene matches. Germline loops: CDR1 MNHNS, CDR2 SASEGT. CDR3 DNA: TGTGCCAGCTTAACTACAAGGGAATACAGGGGGCGCAGCACTGAAGCTTTCTTT. Its protein product is CASLTTREYRGRSTEAFF.

This clonotype appeared once. This sequence joins TRBV3-1 and TRBJ2-7; tentatively, D is TRBD1 (6 bases). This CDR3 contains 17 residues. The germline gives CDR1 LGHDT, CDR2 YNNKEL (reference sequence). The V gene lost 4 bases and the J gene lost 2 bases, with 21 bases spanning the gap. As DNA, the CDR3 is TGTGCCAGCAGCCGCGACATGGGGGCAGTTCTTACCTACGAGCAGTACTTC. This codes for CASSRDMGAVLTYEQYF.

This clonotype was detected only a few times. The J gene is TRBJ2-7, the V gene TRBV5-1; no definite D call. This CDR3 contains 13 residues. Trimming took off 2 bases at V and 0 bases at J, with 6 bases between the two ends. The germline V gene encodes CDR1 SGHRS and CDR2 YFSETQ. The CDR3 loop is CASSLSFSYEQYF. Written as DNA, the CDR3 is TGCGCCAGCAGCTTAAGTTTCTCCTACGAGCAGTACTTC. Using reference TRBV5-1 and TRBJ2-7 for the parts outside the CDR3, the full variable domain is KAGVTQTPRYLIKTRGQQVTLSCSPISGHRSVSWYQQTPGQGLQFLFEYFSETQRNKGNFPGRFSGRQFSNSRSEMNVSTLELGDSALYLCASSLSFSYEQYFGPGTRLTVT.

The chain carries TRBV10-3 and TRBJ2-1; 9 positions match TRBD1. The J call is doubtful: the DNA matches TRBJ2-7 better. The CDR3 is made up of 15 amino acids. Germline-derived CDR1 and CDR2 are ENHRY and SYGVKD. CDR3 in amino acids: CAITTHRGQYNEQYF. The CDR3 DNA is TGTGCCATAACGACCCACAGGGGGCAATACAATGAGCAGTACTTC.

V and J are TRBV4-2 and TRBJ2-2; D may be TRBD2 (6 bases). The CDR3 is 19 amino acids. Germline V gene lookup returns CDR1 LGHNA and CDR2 YNFKEQ. V lost 3 bases, J lost 0 bases, and 20 bases lay in between. Written as DNA, the CDR3 is TGTGCCAGCAGCCAGAACAGACCTCCGGGAGTATCGAACACCGGGGAGCTGTTTTTT. Residues: CASSQNRPPGVSNTGELFF.

The V gene is TRBV29-1, the J gene TRBJ2-5; 7 bases map to TRBD2. Per germline, CDR1 SQVTM and CDR2 ANQGSEA. The CDR3 runs 11 residues. J was trimmed by 4 bases and V by 5 bases; bases with no gene match: 1. The chain's CDR3 is CSVSSGETQYF. The CDR3 DNA is TGCAGCGTTTCTAGCGGAGAGACCCAGTACTTC.